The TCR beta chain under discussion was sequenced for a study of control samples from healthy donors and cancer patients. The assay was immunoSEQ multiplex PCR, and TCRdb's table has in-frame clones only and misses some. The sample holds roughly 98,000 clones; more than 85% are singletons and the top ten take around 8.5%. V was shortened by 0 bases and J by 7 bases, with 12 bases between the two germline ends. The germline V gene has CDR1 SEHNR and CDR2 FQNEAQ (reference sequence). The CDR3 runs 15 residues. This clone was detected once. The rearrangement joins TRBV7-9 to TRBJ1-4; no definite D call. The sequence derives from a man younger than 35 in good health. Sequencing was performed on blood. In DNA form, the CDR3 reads TGTGCCAGCAGCTTAGCTGGGAGGGAAGCTGAAAAACTGTTTTTT. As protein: CASSLAGREAEKLFF.